The 22 T cell receptor beta chains below come from one sample, sequenced in a study of cytomegalovirus exposure and HLA in healthy donors. 13 Jbeta primers and 60 Vbeta primers were used for the PCR. Data came from immunoSEQ multiplex PCR; TCRdb stores just in-frame clones and leaves some out. The sample lists 150,000 to 200,000 clones; around 80% were seen once. Material for sequencing was PBMCs. The source is a man aged 18 to 29 in good health and CMV-seronegative.

The V call is TRBV10-3, the J call TRBJ2-5; D call uncertain. Trimming left V 6 bases short and J 2 bases short, with 7 bases between. This CDR3 contains 12 residues. Germline V gene sequence: CDR1 ENHRY, CDR2 SYGVKD. DNA of the CDR3: TGTGCCATCAGCCCAGGTCAAGAGACCCAGTACTTC. It translates to CAISPGQETQYF.

This rearrangement joins TRBV11-2 to TRBJ2-7, with 7 positions matching TRBD2. There are 12 residues in the CDR3. The V gene end was trimmed by 10 bases and the J gene end by 6 bases; junction bases not matched to a gene: 9. Germline CDR1 and CDR2: SGHAT and FQNNGV. In nucleotides, the CDR3 is TGTGCCACCGGTGGGCGGGAGACCGAGCAGTACTTC. This translates into CATGGRETEQYF.

The rearrangement uses TRBV9 and TRBJ2-1; 11 bases align to TRBD2. Unmatched junction bases numbered 5, after V lost 1 base and J lost 8 bases. This CDR3 contains 15 residues. The V gene's germline CDR1 is SGDLS and CDR2 YYNGEE. The CDR3 nucleotides read TGTGCCAGCAGCGTAACTAGCGGGAGTGGGGATGAGCAGTTCTTC. This translates into CASSVTSGSGDEQFF.

The chain couples TRBV5-6 to TRBJ2-5, with D uncertain. Germline CDR1 SGHDT, CDR2 YYEEEE. Trimming removed 2 bases from V and 1 base from J, with 12 bases in between. The CDR3 loop spans 15 amino acids. CDR3 residues: CASSLLNRRQETQYF. CDR3 nucleotide sequence: TGTGCCAGCAGCTTACTAAATAGGCGCCAAGAGACCCAGTACTTC.

The rearrangement uses TRBV9 and TRBJ2-5; 7 nucleotides agree with TRBD2. In germline, CDR1 is SGDLS, CDR2 YYNGEE. The J segment lost 3 bases and the V segment lost 0 bases, leaving 14 bases of the junction unmatched. The CDR3 consists of 18 residues. The CDR3 loop is CASSVGWGGGRWEETQYF. CDR3 nucleotide sequence: TGTGCCAGCAGCGTAGGGTGGGGGGGAGGGCGATGGGAAGAGACCCAGTACTTC.

This rearrangement joins TRBV21-1 to TRBJ1-6. TRBV21-1 corresponds to a pseudogene. The length of the CDR3 is 17 residues. In DNA, the CDR3 is TGTGCCAGCAGCACAAAGTGGGCCCCCGGGGAGGATTCACCCCTCCACTTT. This codes for CASSTKWAPGEDSPLHF.

This clone was seen a few times. V gene TRBV7-9 combines with J gene TRBJ1-5; TRBD1 is a possible D gene (6 bases). Germline CDR1 and CDR2: SEHNR and FQNEAQ (reference sequence). Trimming pared 4 bases from V and 4 bases from J, leaving 11 bases between. The CDR3 runs 14 residues. As DNA, the CDR3 is TGTGCCAGCAGCTCGACCCAGGGGAATCAGCCCCAGCATTTT. Its protein product is CASSSTQGNQPQHF.

The rearrangement uses TRBV28 and TRBJ2-2; D remains ambiguous. CDR3 length equals 14 residues. Trimming shortened V by 2 bases and J by 2 bases, and 6 bases separated the two germline ends. CDR1 is MDHEN, CDR2 SYDVKM, per germline. CDR3 in DNA: TGTGCCAGCAGTTTAGCAGGAAACACCGGGGAGCTGTTTTTT. It codes for CASSLAGNTGELFF.

In DNA, the CDR3 is TGTGCCAGCAGCGCCGACAGTTCCTACGAGCAGTACTTC. It encodes CASSADSSYEQYF. The chain uses TRBV9 and TRBJ2-7; TRBD1 might be the D (5 bases). Germline CDR1 and CDR2: SGDLS and YYNGEE. CDR3 length equals 13 residues. Trimming removed 3 bases at V and 1 base at J, with 8 bases between.

The rearrangement joins TRBV27 to TRBJ2-7; D perhaps matches TRBD2 (6 bases). The V gene lost 8 bases and the J gene lost 6 bases, with 17 bases spanning the gap. The CDR3 totals 13 residues. The germline V gene encodes CDR1 MNHEY and CDR2 SMNVEV (reference sequence). CDR3 coding DNA: TGTGCCAGCGCCGTGGGGGACTGGAGCGAGCAGTACTTC. This translates into CASAVGDWSEQYF.

The gene calls are TRBV14 and TRBJ2-2; D gene unclear. Germline V gene data show CDR1 as SGHDN and CDR2 as FVKESK. The CDR3 covers 13 residues. The ends were cut back, 2 bases at V and 4 bases at J, with 5 bases in the middle. The CDR3 spells CASSQRGTGELFF. For the CDR3, the DNA is TGTGCCAGCAGCCAACGAGGCACCGGGGAGCTGTTTTTT. The variable domain in full, with the rest retrieved from reference TRBV14 and TRBJ2-2, is EAGVTQFPSHSVIEKGQTVTLRCDPISGHDNLYWYRRVMGKEIKFLLHFVKESKQDESGMPNNRFLAERTGGTYSTLKVQPAELEDSGVYFCASSQRGTGELFFGEGSRLTVL.

The gene calls are TRBV10-3 and TRBJ1-2, with D perhaps matching TRBD1 (6 bases). The germline gives CDR1 ENHRY, CDR2 SYGVKD. Between the trimmed V and J ends, which lost 0 bases and 6 bases, there was a span of 14 bases. CDR3 length: 15 residues. CDR3 bases: TGTGCCATCAGTGAGTCTGCAGGGGTCAGGCATGGCTACACCTTC. Its translation: CAISESAGVRHGYTF.

As DNA, the CDR3 is TGTGCCAGCACCACCCCGGGACAGGGTGTTCGGGAAAAACTGTTTTTT. It translates to CASTTPGQGVREKLFF. The rearrangement links TRBV28 to TRBJ1-4; TRBD1 agrees at 9 bases. CDR1 is MDHEN and CDR2 is SYDVKM in the germline V gene. This CDR3 region has 16 residues. Germline trimming cut 7 bases from V and 8 bases from J; bases unmatched to any gene: 14.

The rearrangement joins TRBV7-9 to TRBJ2-1; 9 bases are shared with TRBD1. The CDR3 consists of 15 residues. Trimming took 5 bases from V and 4 from J; bases not matched to a gene: 6. Germline V lookup: CDR1 SEHNR, CDR2 FQNEAQ (reference sequence). CDR3 DNA sequence: TGTGCCAGCAGCCGTGGGGACAGGGAGTACAATGAGCAGTTCTTC. Translating gives CASSRGDREYNEQFF.

This CDR3 reads CASSYEEPGQYF. The CDR3 region has the DNA TGTGCCAGCAGTTACGAGGAACCGGGGCAGTACTTC. The chain combines TRBV6-6 with TRBJ2-7; unclear D gene. There are 12 residues in the CDR3. V lost 2 bases and J 9 bases, leaving 11 bases between the germline ends. From germline, CDR1 is MNHNY and CDR2 SVGAGI (reference sequence).

The chain joins TRBV19 to TRBJ1-5; D unresolved. There are 15 residues in the CDR3. The ends were cut back, 6 bases at V and 5 bases at J, with 17 bases in the middle. CDR1 is LNHDA, CDR2 SQIVND, per germline (reference sequence). CDR3 residues: CASRPQHTQDQPQHF. CDR3 coding DNA: TGTGCCAGTAGGCCACAGCATACTCAGGATCAGCCCCAGCATTTT. The full variable domain, in which reference TRBV19 and TRBJ1-5 provide the parts outside the CDR3, is DGGITQSPKYLFRKEGQNVTLSCEQNLNHDAMYWYRQDPGQGLRLIYYSQIVNDFQKGDIAEGYSVSREKKESFPLTVTSAQKNPTAFYLCASRPQHTQDQPQHFGDGTRLSIL.

The rearrangement links TRBV25-1 to TRBJ2-7, with 12 bases fitting TRBD2. The germline gives CDR1 MGHDK, CDR2 SYGVNS. The CDR3 runs 18 residues. The V and J ends lost 2 bases and 5 bases, in that order; junction bases with no gene match: 13. Here the CDR3 reads CASSEQGLAGTSRDEQYF. The CDR3 DNA sequence: TGTGCCAGCAGTGAACAAGGACTAGCGGGAACTAGTCGAGACGAGCAGTACTTC.

This chain connects TRBV19 to TRBJ2-1, with 13 bases aligning to TRBD2. Germline loops: CDR1 LNHDA, CDR2 SQIVND (reference sequence). Germline trimming cut 5 bases from V and 8 bases from J; bases unmatched to any gene: 6. There are 15 residues in the CDR3. The CDR3 DNA is TGTGCCAGTAGTGCACTAGCGGGGGGGCCCGATGAGCAGTTCTTC. Amino acid sequence: CASSALAGGPDEQFF. Full variable domain (remainder filled in from reference TRBV19 and TRBJ2-1): DGGITQSPKYLFRKEGQNVTLSCEQNLNHDAMYWYRQDPGQGLRLIYYSQIVNDFQKGDIAEGYSVSREKKESFPLTVTSAQKNPTAFYLCASSALAGGPDEQFFGPGTRLTVL.

V is TRBV5-1 and J is TRBJ2-7; 10 bases are a match to TRBD2. CDR1 is SGHRS and CDR2 is YFSETQ in the germline V gene. Trimming took 7 bases from V and 4 from J; bases not matched to a gene: 5. The CDR3 covers 13 residues. The CDR3 loop is CASGRTSGYEQYF. CDR3 DNA: TGCGCCAGCGGCCGGACTAGCGGTTACGAGCAGTACTTC.

This clone was found once. V is TRBV7-9 and J is TRBJ1-2; D possibly corresponds to TRBD1 (6 bases). Germline-derived CDR1 and CDR2 are SEHNR and FQNEAQ (reference sequence). Trimming took 6 bases from V and 5 from J, leaving 19 bases between them. There are 15 residues in the CDR3. The DNA for the CDR3 is TGTGCCAGCAGACCCAGGGACAATCTAGGGTATGGCTACACCTTC. It translates to CASRPRDNLGYGYTF.

The chain employs TRBV6-5 and TRBJ2-2; 10 bases match TRBD1. V was pared by 6 bases and J by 5 bases, with 6 bases of the junction left unmatched. The CDR3 runs to 15 residues. From germline, CDR1 is MNHEY and CDR2 SVGAGI. CDR3 loop: CASSKTGGITGELFF. The CDR3 bases are TGTGCCAGCAGCAAGACAGGGGGCATAACCGGGGAGCTGTTTTTT.

The chain couples TRBV25-1 to TRBJ2-2; 9 bases are a match to TRBD2. Germline V lookup: CDR1 MGHDK, CDR2 SYGVNS. After removal of 4 bases from V and 5 bases from J, the junction contained 5 bases not matched to a gene. The CDR3 loop spans 15 amino acids. CDR3 nucleotides: TGTGCCAGCAGTGGGCGGGGGGGCCTAACCGGGGAGCTGTTTTTT. Translating gives CASSGRGGLTGELFF.